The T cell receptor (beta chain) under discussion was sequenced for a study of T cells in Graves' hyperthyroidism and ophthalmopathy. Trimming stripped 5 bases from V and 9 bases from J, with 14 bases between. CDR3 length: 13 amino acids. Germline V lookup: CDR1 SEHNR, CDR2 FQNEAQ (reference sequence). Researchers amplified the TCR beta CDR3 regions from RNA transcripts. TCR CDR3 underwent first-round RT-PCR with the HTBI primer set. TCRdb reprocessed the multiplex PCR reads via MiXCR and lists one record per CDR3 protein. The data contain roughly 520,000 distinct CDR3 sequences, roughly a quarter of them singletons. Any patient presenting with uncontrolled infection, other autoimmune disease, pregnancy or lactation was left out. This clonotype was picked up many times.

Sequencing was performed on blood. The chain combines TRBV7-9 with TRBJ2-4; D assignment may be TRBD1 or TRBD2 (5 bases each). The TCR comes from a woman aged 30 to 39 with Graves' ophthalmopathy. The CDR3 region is CASSRTVGTIQYF. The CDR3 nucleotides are TGTGCCAGCAGCAGGACCGTGGGGACCATTCAGTACTTC. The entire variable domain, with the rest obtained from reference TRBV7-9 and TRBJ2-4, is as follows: DTGVSQNPRHKITKRGQNVTFRCDPISEHNRLYWYRQTLGQGPEFLTYFQNEAQLEKSRLLSDRFSAERPKGSFSTLEIQRTEQGDSAMYLCASSRTVGTIQYFGAGTRLSVL.